Below are 24 T cell receptor beta chains sequenced from a single sample in a study of early T cells in non-severe SARS-CoV-2 infection. TCRdb re-derived calls from the 5' RACE reads in MiXCR, one entry per CDR3 protein. The sample carries approximately 77,000 distinct CDR3 sequences, about a sixth recorded once. The sequencing input was whole blood. These TCRs come from an adult who was a healthcare worker with PCR-confirmed SARS-CoV-2 infection or an uninfected control (not recorded which).

This clonotype was observed a handful of times. The chain couples TRBV11-2 to TRBJ1-2; TRBD1 might be the D (6 bases). Germline CDR1 is SGHAT and CDR2 is FQNNGV. Trimming took 5 bases from V and 7 from J, leaving 14 bases between them. The CDR3 length is 13 residues. Here the CDR3 DNA reads TGTGCCAGCAGCCCTACAGGGTCTTTTGGCTACACCTTC. This gives the protein CASSPTGSFGYTF.

The sample holds a few counts of this clonotype. The chain combines TRBV11-3 with TRBJ1-1; TRBD1 matches 7 bases. J gave up 0 bases and V 5 bases, and 3 bases lay outside the gene matches. Germline lookup yields CDR1 SGHNT and CDR2 YENEEA. This CDR3 comprises 14 residues. CDR3 DNA: TGTGCCAGCAGCCCCAGGGGGATGAACACTGAAGCTTTCTTT. Its protein product is CASSPRGMNTEAFF. The full variable domain, its missing parts supplied by reference TRBV11-3 and TRBJ1-1, is EAGVVQSPRYKIIEKKQPVAFWCNPISGHNTLYWYLQNLGQGPELLIRYENEEAVDDSQLPKDRFSAERLKGVDSTLKIQPAELGDSAVYLCASSPRGMNTEAFFGQGTRLTVV.

This clonotype showed up just a few times. The chain carries TRBV3-2 and TRBJ2-1; no check of the table's D call, TRBD2, against the DNA was made. TRBV3-2 is a documented pseudogene. This CDR3 is built from 18 residues. CDR3 DNA: TGTGCCAGCAGCCAGGATCACGGACTAGCGGGAGTAAGCAATGAGCAGTTCTTC. It yields the protein CASSQDHGLAGVSNEQFF.

This clonotype was found a few times. The V call is TRBV19, the J call TRBJ2-1; no clear D gene. Germline CDR1 LNHDA, CDR2 SQIVND (reference sequence). This CDR3 is built from 15 residues. V shed 9 bases and J shed 0 bases, with 15 bases lying between them. The CDR3, as DNA: TGTGCCAGCAGAAACCAGATCAGCTCCTACAATGAGCAGTTCTTC. It encodes CASRNQISSYNEQFF.

This clonotype was counted ten times or more. V usage is TRBV18 and J usage is TRBJ2-5; no clear D gene. Germline lookup yields CDR1 KGHSH and CDR2 LQKENI. The CDR3 spans 11 residues. V was shortened by 3 bases and J by 2 bases, with 1 base between the two germline ends. CDR3 region: CASSPQETQYF. CDR3 DNA sequence: TGTGCCAGCTCACCTCAAGAGACCCAGTACTTC.

This clonotype was picked up many times. The V and J genes are TRBV4-1 and TRBJ1-5, with a possible D match to TRBD1 (5 bases). The V end was cut by 5 bases, the J end by 1 base, with 12 bases between. The CDR3 is 15 amino acids. The germline gives CDR1 MGHRA, CDR2 YSYEKL. The CDR3 reads CASSKTELSNQPQHF. CDR3 coding DNA: TGCGCCAGCAGCAAGACAGAGCTCAGCAATCAGCCCCAGCATTTT.

This clonotype was found many times. The junction departs from germline at one end; a sequencing error may be responsible. The J gene is TRBJ2-2, the V gene TRBV20-1, with 9 bases identical to TRBD2. Germline V gives CDR1 DFQATT, CDR2 SNEGSKA (reference sequence). The CDR3 runs 15 residues. The CDR3 reads CSASPTSGSIGGLFF. CDR3 DNA: TGCAGTGCTAGTCCAACTAGCGGGTCGATCGGGGGGCTGTTTTTT.

This clonotype was detected many times. The genes are TRBV19 and TRBJ2-5, with 8 bases identical to TRBD1. Germline assignment: CDR1 LNHDA and CDR2 SQIVND (reference sequence). The CDR3 has 13 residues. V shed 6 bases, J shed 7 bases, and the junction held 7 bases outside the gene matches. The CDR3: CASSTDRGGTQYF. Here the CDR3 DNA reads TGTGCCAGTAGCACCGACAGGGGTGGGACCCAGTACTTC. The variable domain in full, with the rest retrieved from reference TRBV19 and TRBJ2-5, is DGGITQSPKYLFRKEGQNVTLSCEQNLNHDAMYWYRQDPGQGLRLIYYSQIVNDFQKGDIAEGYSVSREKKESFPLTVTSAQKNPTAFYLCASSTDRGGTQYFGPGTRLLVL.

This clonotype was recorded at least ten times. The chain has TRBV10-3 and TRBJ1-2; no clear D. The V end lost 0 bases, the J end lost 10 bases, and 9 bases lay between the germline ends. The germline V gene encodes CDR1 ENHRY and CDR2 SYGVKD. The CDR3 is 12 residues long. For the CDR3, the DNA is TGTGCCATCAGTGAGTCGACTCCGTACTACACCTTC. Protein sequence: CAISESTPYYTF.

This clonotype was seen ten or more times. The chain recombines TRBV12-3 or TRBV12-4 with TRBJ1-2; 9 bases are shared with TRBD1. V lost 1 base and J lost 10; bases outside the gene matches: 7. The CDR3 runs to 14 residues. The CDR3 spells CASSLGTGEKDYTF. The DNA for the CDR3 is TGTGCCAGCAGTTTAGGGACAGGGGAGAAGGACTACACCTTC.

This clonotype was recorded many times. V gene TRBV5-4 combines with J gene TRBJ1-2; tentative D call: TRBD1 (5 bases). This CDR3 has 17 amino acids. Germline-derived CDR1 and CDR2 are SGHNT and YYREEE (reference sequence). Trimming cost V 0 bases and J 2 bases, with 17 bases left between them. In nucleotides, the CDR3 is TGTGCCAGCAGCTTGGTGCAATGGGGCCGATTCAACTATGGCTACACCTTC. Protein: CASSLVQWGRFNYGYTF. The full variable domain, with the rest looked up from reference TRBV5-4 and TRBJ1-2, is ETGVTQSPTHLIKTRGQQVTLRCSSQSGHNTVSWYQQALGQGPQFIFQYYREEENGRGNFPPRFSGLQFPNYSSELNVNALELDDSALYLCASSLVQWGRFNYGYTFGSGTRLTVV.

A remark on this clonotype: A much larger clone lies one base from this, so it may be a read error. This chain links TRBV12-3 or TRBV12-4 with TRBJ1-2, with 9 bases aligning to TRBD1. This CDR3 has 13 residues. This CDR3 is CVSRSTGGYGYTF. DNA for the CDR3: TGTGTCAGCAGATCGACAGGGGGGTATGGCTACACCTTC.

This clonotype was counted at least ten times. The chain combines TRBV7-6 with TRBJ2-5; 8 bases match TRBD1. The CDR3 consists of 15 residues. V lost 5 bases, J lost 5 bases, and 10 bases stayed unmatched. The germline gives CDR1 SGHVS, CDR2 FNYEAQ. The CDR3 protein is CASSAEAGGDETQYF. For the CDR3, the DNA is TGTGCCAGCAGCGCCGAGGCAGGGGGCGACGAGACCCAGTACTTC.

This clonotype was found many times. The chain is built from TRBV29-1 and TRBJ1-2; the D is unclear. V was clipped by 0 bases and J by 8 bases, with 1 base between them. Germline V gene sequence: CDR1 SQVTM, CDR2 ANQGSEA. The CDR3 is made up of 9 amino acids. CDR3 sequence (DNA): TGCAGCGTTGAAGAAGGCTACACCTTC. Residues: CSVEEGYTF.

The J gene is TRBJ1-1, the V gene TRBV28; D call uncertain. Germline values: CDR1 MDHEN, CDR2 SYDVKM. CDR3 length equals 14 residues. The ends were cut back, 3 bases at V and 0 bases at J, with 8 bases in the middle. The DNA of the CDR3 is TGTGCCAGCAGTTTCCAGAATATGAACACTGAAGCTTTCTTT. Amino acid sequence: CASSFQNMNTEAFF.

This clonotype was observed many times. Relative to the germline gene, one junction end is altered; a read error may explain this. The chain couples TRBV6-1 to TRBJ2-4, with TRBD2 matching 10 bases. The germline V gene has CDR1 MNHNS and CDR2 SASEGT. The length of the CDR3 is 13 residues. The CDR3 spells CASSEAGGTSGNF. As DNA, the CDR3 is TGTGCCAGCAGTGAAGCGGGGGGTACTAGCGGGAACTTC.

The chain joins TRBV3-1 to TRBJ2-3, with D hard to call. The V end was cut by 1 base, the J end by 0 bases, with 14 bases between. There are 17 residues in the CDR3. Germline V lookup: CDR1 LGHDT, CDR2 YNNKEL (reference sequence). CDR3 in DNA: TGTGCCAGCAGCCAAGTATCTCGGTTCTCTAGCACAGATACGCAGTATTTT. This translates into CASSQVSRFSSTDTQYF.

Comments on this clonotype: This may be a read error: a much more frequent sequence differs by one nucleotide. The chain uses TRBV28 and TRBJ1-6; D not resolved. Germline V lookup: CDR1 MDHEN, CDR2 SYDVKM. This CDR3 has 13 residues. The DNA of the CDR3 is TGTGCCAGCAAGCCCGGAAGGGATTCACCCCTCCTCTTT. It translates to CASKPGRDSPLLF.

This clonotype occurred a few times. CDR3 amino acids: CSAREGVSQPQHF. The CDR3 DNA is TGCAGTGCTAGAGAGGGTGTCAGTCAGCCCCAGCATTTT. The V call is TRBV20-1, the J call TRBJ1-5; D call uncertain. The length of the CDR3 is 13 residues. Trimming took off 0 bases at V and 6 bases at J, with 9 bases between the two ends. Germline V gene lookup returns CDR1 DFQATT and CDR2 SNEGSKA (reference sequence).

The chain is built from TRBV29-1 and TRBJ2-3; 8 nucleotides line up with TRBD2. Germline values: CDR1 SQVTM, CDR2 ANQGSEA. CDR3 length: 14 amino acids. Unmatched junction bases numbered 2, after V lost 2 bases and J lost 1 base. CDR3 nucleotides: TGCAGCGTTGAACCAGCGGGGGGCACAGATACGCAGTATTTT. It encodes CSVEPAGGTDTQYF.

The chain carries TRBV28 and TRBJ1-3, with no clear D. Germline CDR1 reads MDHEN; CDR2 reads SYDVKM. The CDR3 is 15 amino acids. V was cut by 0 bases and J by 0 bases, with 6 bases left in between. CDR3 nucleotide sequence: TGTGCCAGCAGTTTATGGGGTCTCTCTGGAAACACCATATATTTT. It is translated as CASSLWGLSGNTIYF.

V is TRBV4-1 and J is TRBJ1-2; 7 bases line up with TRBD1. With 0 bases clipped from V and 2 bases from J, the junction kept 3 bases outside the gene matches. The germline V gene encodes CDR1 MGHRA and CDR2 YSYEKL. CDR3 length equals 15 residues. The CDR3 nucleotides read TGCGCCAGCAGCCAAGATGACAGGGACAACTATGGCTACACCTTC. The encoded protein is CASSQDDRDNYGYTF.

This clonotype was counted at least ten times. The chain has TRBV23-1 and TRBJ2-1; 7 nucleotides agree with TRBD1. TRBV23-1 is an open reading frame whose function is uncertain. The CDR3 consists of 15 residues. J gave up 2 bases and V 2 bases, and 3 bases lay outside the gene matches. The CDR3 reads CASSQGTETYNEQFF. CDR3 DNA: TGCGCCAGCAGTCAAGGGACAGAGACCTACAATGAGCAGTTCTTC.

The J gene is TRBJ1-3, the V gene TRBV12-3 or TRBV12-4; tentatively, D is TRBD1 (5 bases). The ends were cut back, 4 bases at V and 8 bases at J, with 27 bases in the middle. The CDR3 has 18 residues. CDR3 DNA sequence: TGTGCCAGCAGTTCCCCCGGGACGGATCAATTCTTTCGACACACCATATATTTT. This codes for CASSSPGTDQFFRHTIYF.